This T cell receptor (beta chain) was obtained from a study of blood T cell repertoires in COVID-19. Study overall: Samples representing acute and convalescent COVID-19 were sourced from the United States, Italy and Spain. From T cells, B-cell-depleted T cells, or PBMCs came the material, which was cDNA or gDNA.

Germline CDR1 reads LGHDT; CDR2 reads YNNKEL (reference sequence). Between the trimmed V and J ends, which lost 1 base and 5 bases, there was a span of 6 bases. The CDR3 is 12 amino acids. Authors' methods: It was from reference gene primer amplification that nucleated cell counts were estimated. Profiling relied on immunoSEQ multiplex PCR, and the TCRdb table lists in-frame clones only, not all of them. V, J and clone size are taken as reported in that table, and D and trimming were inferred from the DNA itself. The sample lists about 140,000 clones, roughly 89% occurring once. The clonotype originates from a human donor in a cohort sampled during active COVID-19. V is TRBV3-1 (or the pseudogene TRBV3-2) and J is TRBJ2-7; D not certain. The material sequenced was peripheral blood. The CDR3 loop is CASSQVNNEQYF. As DNA, the CDR3 is TGTGCCAGCAGCCAAGTCAACAACGAGCAGTACTTC.